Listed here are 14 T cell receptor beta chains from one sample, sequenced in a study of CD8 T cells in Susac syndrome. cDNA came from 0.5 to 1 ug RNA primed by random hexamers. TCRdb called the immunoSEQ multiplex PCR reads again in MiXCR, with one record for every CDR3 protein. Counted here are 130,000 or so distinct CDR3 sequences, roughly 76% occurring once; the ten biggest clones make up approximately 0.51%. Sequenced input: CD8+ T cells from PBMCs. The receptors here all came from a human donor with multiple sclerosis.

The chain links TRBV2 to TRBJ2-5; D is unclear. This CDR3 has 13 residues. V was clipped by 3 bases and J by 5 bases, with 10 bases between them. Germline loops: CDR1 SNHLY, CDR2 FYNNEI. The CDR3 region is CASSEGVGETQYF. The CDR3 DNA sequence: TGTGCCAGCAGTGAGGGTGTTGGGGAGACCCAGTACTTC.

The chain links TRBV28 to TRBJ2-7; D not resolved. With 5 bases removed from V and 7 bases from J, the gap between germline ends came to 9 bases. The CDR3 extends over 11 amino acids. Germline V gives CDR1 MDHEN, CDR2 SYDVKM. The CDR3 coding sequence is TGTGCCAGCAGTCTACAGCGTGAGCAGTACTTC. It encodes CASSLQREQYF.

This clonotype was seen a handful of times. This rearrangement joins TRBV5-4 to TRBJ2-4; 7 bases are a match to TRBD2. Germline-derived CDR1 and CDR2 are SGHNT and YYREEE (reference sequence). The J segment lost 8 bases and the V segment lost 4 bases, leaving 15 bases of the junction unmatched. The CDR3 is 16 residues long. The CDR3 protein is CASSLSGIRLNDIQYF. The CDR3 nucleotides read TGTGCCAGCAGCCTGAGCGGGATCCGTCTGAATGACATTCAGTACTTC.

The CDR3 DNA reads as TGTGCCAGCAGCCTACCCGGGCGGGAGATAGGAGAGACCCAGTACTTC. Residues: CASSLPGREIGETQYF. V is TRBV7-2 and J is TRBJ2-5, with 7 bases aligning to TRBD2. Germline CDR1 reads SGHTA; CDR2 reads FQGNSA. This CDR3 comprises 16 residues. V was pared by 5 bases and J by 4 bases, with 13 bases of the junction left unmatched.

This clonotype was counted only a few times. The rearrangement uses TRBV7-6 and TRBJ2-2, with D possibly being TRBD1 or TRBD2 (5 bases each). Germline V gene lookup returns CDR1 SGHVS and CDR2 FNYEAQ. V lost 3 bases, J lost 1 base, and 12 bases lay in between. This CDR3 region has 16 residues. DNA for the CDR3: TGTGCCAGCAGCTTCACCGGGACCCTGAACACCGGGGAGCTGTTTTTT. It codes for CASSFTGTLNTGELFF.

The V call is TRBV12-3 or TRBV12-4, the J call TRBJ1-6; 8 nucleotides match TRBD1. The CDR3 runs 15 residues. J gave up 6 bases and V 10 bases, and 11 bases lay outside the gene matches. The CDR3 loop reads CAIQTGALGNSPLHF. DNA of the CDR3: TGTGCCATCCAGACAGGGGCCTTGGGTAATTCACCCCTCCACTTT.

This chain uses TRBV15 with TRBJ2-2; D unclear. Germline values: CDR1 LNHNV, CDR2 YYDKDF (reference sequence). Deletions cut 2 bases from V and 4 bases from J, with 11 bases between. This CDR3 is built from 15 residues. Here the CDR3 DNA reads TGTGCCACCAGCAGACCTGAAACGTTCACCGGGGAGCTGTTTTTT. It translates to CATSRPETFTGELFF.

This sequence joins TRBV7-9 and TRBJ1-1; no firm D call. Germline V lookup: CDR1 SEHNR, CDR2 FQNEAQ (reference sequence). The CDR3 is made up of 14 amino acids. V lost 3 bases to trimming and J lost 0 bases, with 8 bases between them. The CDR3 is CASSFLPVNTEAFF. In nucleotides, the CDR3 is TGTGCCAGCAGCTTTCTCCCGGTGAACACTGAAGCTTTCTTT.

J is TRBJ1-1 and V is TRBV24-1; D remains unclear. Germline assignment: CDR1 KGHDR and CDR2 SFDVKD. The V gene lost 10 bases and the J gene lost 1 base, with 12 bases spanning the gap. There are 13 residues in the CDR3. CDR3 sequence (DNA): TGTGCCACTTCCGGACTGAGGAACACTGAAGCTTTCTTT. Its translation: CATSGLRNTEAFF.

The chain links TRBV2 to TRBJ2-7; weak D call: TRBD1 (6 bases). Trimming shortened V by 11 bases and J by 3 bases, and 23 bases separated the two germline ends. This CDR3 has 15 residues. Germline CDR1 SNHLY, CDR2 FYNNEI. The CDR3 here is CAGLEVRGVVYEQYF. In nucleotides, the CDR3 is TGTGCCGGCCTAGAGGTCAGGGGAGTAGTCTACGAGCAGTACTTC.

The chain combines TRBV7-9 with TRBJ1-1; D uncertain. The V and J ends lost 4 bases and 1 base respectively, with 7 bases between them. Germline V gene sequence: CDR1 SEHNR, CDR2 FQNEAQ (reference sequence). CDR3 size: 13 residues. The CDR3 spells CASSSDTNTEAFF. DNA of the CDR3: TGTGCCAGCAGCTCAGACACGAACACTGAAGCTTTCTTT.

CDR3 DNA: TGTGCCAGCAGCCCCCGGACTAGCGGGAGATCAAATGAGCAGTTCTTC. Translated: CASSPRTSGRSNEQFF. This rearrangement joins TRBV11-3 to TRBJ2-1; 13 nucleotides agree with TRBD2. Germline CDR1 and CDR2: SGHNT and YENEEA. The V and J ends lost 5 bases and 7 bases, in that order; junction bases with no gene match: 8. The CDR3 loop spans 16 amino acids.

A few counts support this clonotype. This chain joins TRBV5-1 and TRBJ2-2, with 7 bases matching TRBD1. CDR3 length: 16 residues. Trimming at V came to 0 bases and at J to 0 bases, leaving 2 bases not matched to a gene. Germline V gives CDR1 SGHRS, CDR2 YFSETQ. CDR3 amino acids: CASSLVGQPNTGELFF. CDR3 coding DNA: TGCGCCAGCAGCTTGGTGGGACAGCCGAACACCGGGGAGCTGTTTTTT.

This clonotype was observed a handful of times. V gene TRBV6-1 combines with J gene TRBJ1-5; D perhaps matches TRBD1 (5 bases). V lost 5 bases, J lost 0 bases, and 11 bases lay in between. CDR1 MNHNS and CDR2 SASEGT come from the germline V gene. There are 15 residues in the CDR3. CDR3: CASSRDHYSNQPQHF. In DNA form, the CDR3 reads TGTGCCAGCAGTCGGGACCATTATAGCAATCAGCCCCAGCATTTT.